This is a list of T cell receptor beta chains from one sample in a study of shared clonotypes between healthy human individuals. Sequencing used immunoSEQ multiplex PCR; TCRdb keeps in-frame clones, though not all of them. The sample carries about 590,000 clones, roughly 95% recorded once. The material sequenced was naive CD8+ T cells sorted from blood. These receptors all stem from a woman under 40 in good health. Both conserved end residues are part of each CDR3. D genes are given only for firm matches. Expanded clones are given a class, and other clones once, few, many or no size at all.

V: TRBV13
J: TRBJ2-4
size: NA
D: NA
DNA: TGTGCCAGCAGCTCCCGTGCCGGGGAGGGGGGGGGAAACATTCAGTACTTC
CDR3: CASSSRAGEGGGNIQYF

V: TRBV13
J: TRBJ2-1
size: NA
D: TRBD1
DNA: TGTGCCAGCAGCTTAGGACAGGGGGTCAATGAGCAGTTCTTC
CDR3: CASSLGQGVNEQFF

V: TRBV6-1
J: TRBJ1-5
size: NA
D: NA
DNA: TGTGCCAGCAGTGAAGTCCCGGACGGGAATCAGCCCCAGCATTTT
CDR3: CASSEVPDGNQPQHF

V: TRBV5-4
J: TRBJ2-2
size: once
D: NA
DNA: TGTGCCAGCAGCTTCGAAGGGACCGGGGAGCTGTTTTTT
CDR3: CASSFEGTGELFF

V: TRBV6-1
J: TRBJ2-7
size: NA
D: NA
DNA: TGTGCCAGCAGCGACAGCTCCTACGAGCAGTACTTC
CDR3: CASSDSSYEQYF

V: TRBV27
J: TRBJ2-1
size: once
D: TRBD2
DNA: TGTGCCAGCAGTGCGGGAGCGGGTGGTGAGCAGTTCTTC
CDR3: CASSAGAGGEQFF

V: TRBV2
J: TRBJ1-5
size: NA
D: TRBD1
DNA: TGTGCCAGCAGGAACAGGGGAAATCAGCCCCAGCATTTT
CDR3: CASRNRGNQPQHF

V: TRBV4-1
J: TRBJ2-7
size: NA
D: NA
DNA: TGCGCCAGCAGCCAAGTTGAGGGAACCTACGAGCAGTACTTC
CDR3: CASSQVEGTYEQYF

V: TRBV5-8
J: TRBJ1-1
size: NA
D: TRBD1
DNA: TGTGCCAGCAGCTTGGTCAGGGGGAGGAACACTGAAGCTTTCTTT
CDR3: CASSLVRGRNTEAFF

V: TRBV5-4
J: TRBJ1-1
size: NA
D: TRBD1
DNA: TGTGCCAGCACCTTGGCAGGTACAGGGGTTGCTTTCTTT
CDR3: CASTLAGTGVAFF

V: TRBV28
J: TRBJ2-2
size: NA
D: TRBD2
DNA: TGTGCCAGCAGTTTAGCCTCGCCCGAGACTAGCGGGAGGGCCGGGGAGCTGTTTTTT
CDR3: CASSLASPETSGRAGELFF

V: TRBV19
J: TRBJ2-1
size: NA
D: NA
DNA: TGTGCCAGTACCCATCGACCCCGGAGCTCCTACAATGAGCAGTTCTTC
CDR3: CASTHRPRSSYNEQFF

V: TRBV7-3
J: TRBJ1-1
size: NA
D: NA
DNA: TGTGCCAGCAGCTTAGGGGGTTTATCTGAAGCTTTCTTT
CDR3: CASSLGGLSEAFF

V: TRBV7-6
J: TRBJ2-1
size: NA
D: NA
DNA: TGTGCCAGCAGCTTAGGCTCCTCCTACAATGAGCAGTTCTTC
CDR3: CASSLGSSYNEQFF

V: TRBV11-2
J: TRBJ1-2
size: NA
D: TRBD1
DNA: TGTGCCAGCAGCTCTTTGACAGGGACAAACTATGGCTACACCTTC
CDR3: CASSSLTGTNYGYTF

V: TRBV28
J: TRBJ2-2
size: NA
D: NA
DNA: TGTGCCAGCAGTTTATTGGCGGGGTTCACCGGGGAGCTGTTTTTT
CDR3: CASSLLAGFTGELFF

V: TRBV30
J: TRBJ1-5
size: NA
D: NA
DNA: TGTGCCTGGAGTTCGTCACAGGGTGTTAAGGGGCTGTATCAGCCCCAGCATTTT
CDR3: CAWSSSQGVKGLYQPQHF

V: TRBV11-2
J: TRBJ2-1
size: once
D: NA
DNA: TGTGCCAGCAGCTTAGAGGGAATATATATCCAAGGGAATGAGCAGTTCTTC
CDR3: CASSLEGIYIQGNEQFF

V: TRBV5-6
J: TRBJ2-5
size: NA
D: NA
DNA: TGTGCCAGCAGCTTGGATCGGCGACGGTACCAAGAGACCCAGTACTTC
CDR3: CASSLDRRRYQETQYF

V: TRBV2
J: TRBJ2-7
size: NA
D: NA
DNA: TGTGCCAGCAGTGAACCCCCCTACGAGCAGTACTTC
CDR3: CASSEPPYEQYF

V: TRBV6-1
J: TRBJ2-7
size: NA
D: NA
DNA: TGTGCCAGCAGTGAATGGGGCTACGAGCAGTACTTC
CDR3: CASSEWGYEQYF

V: TRBV9
J: TRBJ1-1
size: NA
D: NA
DNA: TGTGCCAGCAGCGCCACAGGGTCCATGAACACTGAAGCTTTCTTT
CDR3: CASSATGSMNTEAFF

V: TRBV2
J: TRBJ2-2
size: once
D: NA
DNA: TGTGCCAGCAGTGATGTTTTGGTAGCCGGGGAGCTGTTTTTT
CDR3: CASSDVLVAGELFF

V: TRBV6-6
J: TRBJ2-2
size: once
D: NA
DNA: TGTGCCAGCAGTTATGGCGACACCGGGGAGCTGTTTTTT
CDR3: CASSYGDTGELFF

V: TRBV2
J: TRBJ2-4
size: NA
D: NA
DNA: TGTGCCAGCAGACAAAGGGACAAAAACATTCAGTACTTC
CDR3: CASRQRDKNIQYF

V: TRBV20-1
J: TRBJ2-1
size: NA
D: NA
DNA: TGCAGTGCAAAGTACTACAATGAGCAGTTCTTC
CDR3: CSAKYYNEQFF